This T cell receptor beta chain was profiled in a study of identical twins. Only healthy Caucasians were enrolled as donors. One entry per CDR3 protein, called by TCRdb with MiXCR from the 5' RACE reads. The sample has a few hundred thousand distinct CDR3 sequences, approximately 10% seen once. The V and J ends lost 11 bases and 7 bases respectively, with 11 bases between them. Germline CDR1 and CDR2: LNHDA and SQIVND (reference sequence). This CDR3 region has 11 residues. For this clonotype: Its cognate antigen is unknown.

Study-level results: Those out-of-frame alpha sequences shared by twins showed an excess of low generation probability. Whereas memory repertoires showed no such difference, abundant cord blood beta clonotypes carried fewer insertions.

This sequence joins TRBV19 and TRBJ1-4; a possible D gene is TRBD1 (6 bases). The clonotype comes from a woman aged 45 to 65 in good health. The specimen sequenced was naive T cells sorted from blood. The CDR3 coding sequence is TGTGCCGGCACCAGGGGTGAAAAACTGTTTTTT. It specifies CAGTRGEKLFF.